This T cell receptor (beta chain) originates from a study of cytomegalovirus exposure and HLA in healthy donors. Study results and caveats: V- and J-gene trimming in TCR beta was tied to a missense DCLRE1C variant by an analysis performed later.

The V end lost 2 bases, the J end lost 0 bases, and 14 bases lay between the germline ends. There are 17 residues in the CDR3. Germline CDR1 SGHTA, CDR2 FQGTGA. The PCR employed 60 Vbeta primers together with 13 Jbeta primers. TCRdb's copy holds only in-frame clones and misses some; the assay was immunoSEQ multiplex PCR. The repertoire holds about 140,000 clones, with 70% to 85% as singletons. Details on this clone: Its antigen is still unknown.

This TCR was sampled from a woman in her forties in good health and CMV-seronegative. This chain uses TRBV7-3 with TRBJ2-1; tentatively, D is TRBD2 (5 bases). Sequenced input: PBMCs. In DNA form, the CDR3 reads TGTGCCAGCAGCTTAGCAATAGCGAAAGGCTCCTACAATGAGCAGTTCTTC. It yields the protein CASSLAIAKGSYNEQFF. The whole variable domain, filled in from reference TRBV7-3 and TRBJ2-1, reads GAGVSQTPSNKVTEKGKYVELRCDPISGHTALYWYRQSLGQGPEFLIYFQGTGAADDSGLPNDRFFAVRPEGSVSTLKIQRTERGDSAVYLCASSLAIAKGSYNEQFFGPGTRLTVL.